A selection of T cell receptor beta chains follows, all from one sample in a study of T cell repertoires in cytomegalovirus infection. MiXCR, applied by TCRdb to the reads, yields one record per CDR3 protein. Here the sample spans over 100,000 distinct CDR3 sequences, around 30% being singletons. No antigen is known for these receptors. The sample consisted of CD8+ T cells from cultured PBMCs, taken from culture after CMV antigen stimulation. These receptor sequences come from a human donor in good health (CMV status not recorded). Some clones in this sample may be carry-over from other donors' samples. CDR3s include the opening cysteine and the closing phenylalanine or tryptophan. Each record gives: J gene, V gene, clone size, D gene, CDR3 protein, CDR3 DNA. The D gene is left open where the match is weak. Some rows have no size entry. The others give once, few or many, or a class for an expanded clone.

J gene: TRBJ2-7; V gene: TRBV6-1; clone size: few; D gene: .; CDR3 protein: CASGTGAAYEQYF; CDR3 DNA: TGTGCCAGCGGGACCGGGGCCGCCTACGAGCAGTACTTC
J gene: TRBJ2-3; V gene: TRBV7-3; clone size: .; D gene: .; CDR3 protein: CASSLGLADTQYF; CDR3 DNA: TGTGCCAGCAGCTTAGGACTGGCAGATACGCAGTATTTT
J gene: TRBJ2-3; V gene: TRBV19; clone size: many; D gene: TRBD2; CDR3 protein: CASSYMGLAGTDTQYF; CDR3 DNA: TGTGCCAGTAGCTACATGGGACTAGCGGGGACAGATACGCAGTATTTT
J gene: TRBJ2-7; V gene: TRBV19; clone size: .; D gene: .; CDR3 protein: CASSIRPGQLSYEQYF; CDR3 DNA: TGTGCCAGTAGTATCCGTCCGGGACAACTGTCCTACGAGCAGTACTTC
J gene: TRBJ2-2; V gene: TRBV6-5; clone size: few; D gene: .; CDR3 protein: CASSYWENTGELFF; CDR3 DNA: TGTGCCAGCAGTTACTGGGAGAACACCGGGGAGCTGTTTTTT
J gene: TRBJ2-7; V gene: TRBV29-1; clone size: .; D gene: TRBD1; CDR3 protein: CSVPGQGAREQYF; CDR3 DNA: TGCAGCGTCCCTGGACAGGGGGCTAGGGAGCAGTACTTC
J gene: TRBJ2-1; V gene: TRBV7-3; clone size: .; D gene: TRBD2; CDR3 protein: CASSLASGELYNEQFF; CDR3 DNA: TGTGCCAGCAGCTTAGCTAGCGGGGAGCTATACAATGAGCAGTTCTTC
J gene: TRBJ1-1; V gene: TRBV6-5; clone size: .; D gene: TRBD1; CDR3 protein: CASSDRGPNTEAFF; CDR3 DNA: TGTGCCAGCAGTGACAGGGGGCCGAACACTGAAGCTTTCTTT
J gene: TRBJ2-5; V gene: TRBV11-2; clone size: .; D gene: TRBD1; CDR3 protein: CASSQGAGQRQYF; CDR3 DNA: TGTGCCAGCAGCCAGGGGGCCGGACAGAGGCAGTACTTC
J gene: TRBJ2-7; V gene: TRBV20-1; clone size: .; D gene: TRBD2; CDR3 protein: CSAHSGGAYEQYF; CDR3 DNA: TGCAGTGCCCACTCCGGGGGGGCCTACGAGCAGTACTTC
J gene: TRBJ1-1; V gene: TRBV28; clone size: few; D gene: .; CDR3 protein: CASRGTRQKNTEAFF; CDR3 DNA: TGTGCCAGCAGAGGTACCCGACAGAAGAACACTGAAGCTTTCTTT
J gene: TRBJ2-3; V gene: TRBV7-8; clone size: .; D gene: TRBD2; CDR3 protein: CASSLSGGSTDTQYF; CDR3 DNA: TGTGCCAGCAGCCTTAGCGGGGGAAGCACAGATACGCAGTATTTT
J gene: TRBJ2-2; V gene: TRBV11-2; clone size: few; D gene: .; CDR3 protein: CASSFLPNTGELFF; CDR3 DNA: TGTGCCAGCAGCTTTCTTCCGAACACCGGGGAGCTGTTTTTT
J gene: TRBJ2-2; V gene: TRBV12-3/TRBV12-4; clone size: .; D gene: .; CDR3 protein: CASSFIGELFF; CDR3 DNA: TGTGCCAGCAGTTTCATCGGGGAGCTGTTTTTT
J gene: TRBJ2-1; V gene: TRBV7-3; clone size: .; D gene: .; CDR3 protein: CASSSRVEYNEQFF; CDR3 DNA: TGTGCCAGCAGCTCCCGCGTAGAATACAATGAGCAGTTCTTC
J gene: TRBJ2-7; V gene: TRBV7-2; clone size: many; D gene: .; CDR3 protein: CASSAEAGALWEQYF; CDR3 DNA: TGTGCCAGCAGCGCCGAGGCAGGGGCCCTGTGGGAGCAGTACTTC
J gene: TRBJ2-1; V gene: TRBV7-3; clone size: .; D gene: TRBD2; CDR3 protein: CASSTAGGIYNEQFF; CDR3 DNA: TGTGCCAGCAGCACGGCGGGGGGCATTTACAATGAGCAGTTCTTC
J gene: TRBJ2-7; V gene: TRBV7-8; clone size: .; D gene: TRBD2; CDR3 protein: CASSRISMASGVSYEQYF; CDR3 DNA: TGTGCCAGCAGCCGTATCTCTATGGCTAGCGGGGTCTCCTACGAGCAGTACTTC
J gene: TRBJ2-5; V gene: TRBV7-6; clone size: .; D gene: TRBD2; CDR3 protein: CASTPAVAGDLLLEETQYF; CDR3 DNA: TGTGCCAGCACCCCGGCGGTAGCGGGGGATCTCCTTCTCGAGGAGACCCAGTACTTC
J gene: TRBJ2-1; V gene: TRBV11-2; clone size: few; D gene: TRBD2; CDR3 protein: CASSLGTSGHNEQFF; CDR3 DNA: TGTGCCAGCAGCCTCGGGACTAGCGGACACAATGAGCAGTTCTTC
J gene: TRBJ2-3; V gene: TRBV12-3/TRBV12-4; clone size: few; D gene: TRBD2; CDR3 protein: CASTPGLGTDTQYF; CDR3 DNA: TGTGCCAGCACCCCGGGACTAGGAACAGATACGCAGTATTTT
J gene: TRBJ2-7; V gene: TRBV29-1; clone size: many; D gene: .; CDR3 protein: CSVVFRDTYEQYF; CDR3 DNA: TGCAGCGTTGTTTTCAGGGACACCTACGAGCAGTACTTC
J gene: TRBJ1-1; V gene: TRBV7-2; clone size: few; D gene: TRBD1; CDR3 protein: CASSSGTENTEAFF; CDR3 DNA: TGTGCCAGCAGCTCAGGGACAGAGAACACTGAAGCTTTCTTT